This record covers a single T cell receptor beta chain. This sample was taken from a study of blood T cell repertoires in COVID-19. Study as a whole: What the recovered Cohort 3 donors had was two negative PCRs, clearance, or symptom resolution. Nucleic acid was either cDNA or gDNA, and it came from T cells, B-cell-depleted T cells, or PBMCs.

V shed 2 bases, J shed 5 bases, and the junction held 7 bases outside the gene matches. Germline CDR1 reads SGHRS; CDR2 reads YFSETQ. The CDR3 is 15 residues long. Generated by immunoSEQ multiplex PCR, the TCRdb table keeps only in-frame clones and is missing some. Among fewer than 250,000 clones, roughly 87% were seen once, and the ten largest hold 7% to 7.5%. Enrolled through a virtual design, the participants were between roughly 18 and 95 years of age and came from 24 US areas. The specimen sequenced was PBMCs or T cells enriched from blood (not recorded which). This sequence originates from a man younger than 40 in a cohort exposed to, infected with or recovered from COVID-19 (not recorded which). The chain has TRBV5-1 and TRBJ2-7; 10 bases match TRBD2. CDR3 region: CASSLKASGSHEQYF. CDR3 nucleotide sequence: TGCGCCAGCAGCTTAAAGGCTAGCGGGAGTCACGAGCAGTACTTC.